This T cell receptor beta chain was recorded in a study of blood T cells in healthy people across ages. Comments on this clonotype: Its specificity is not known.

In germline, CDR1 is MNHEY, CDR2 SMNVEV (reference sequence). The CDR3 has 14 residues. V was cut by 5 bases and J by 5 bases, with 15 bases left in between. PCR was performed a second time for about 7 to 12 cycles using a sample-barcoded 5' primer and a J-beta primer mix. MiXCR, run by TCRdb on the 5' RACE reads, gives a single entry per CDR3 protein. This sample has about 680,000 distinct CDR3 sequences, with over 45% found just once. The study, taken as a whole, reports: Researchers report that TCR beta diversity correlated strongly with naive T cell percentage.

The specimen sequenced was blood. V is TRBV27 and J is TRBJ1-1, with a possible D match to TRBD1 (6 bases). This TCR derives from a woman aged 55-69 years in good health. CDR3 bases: TGTGCCAGCAGTCTTCGGGGGCAGGGGACTGAAGCTTTCTTT. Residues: CASSLRGQGTEAFF.